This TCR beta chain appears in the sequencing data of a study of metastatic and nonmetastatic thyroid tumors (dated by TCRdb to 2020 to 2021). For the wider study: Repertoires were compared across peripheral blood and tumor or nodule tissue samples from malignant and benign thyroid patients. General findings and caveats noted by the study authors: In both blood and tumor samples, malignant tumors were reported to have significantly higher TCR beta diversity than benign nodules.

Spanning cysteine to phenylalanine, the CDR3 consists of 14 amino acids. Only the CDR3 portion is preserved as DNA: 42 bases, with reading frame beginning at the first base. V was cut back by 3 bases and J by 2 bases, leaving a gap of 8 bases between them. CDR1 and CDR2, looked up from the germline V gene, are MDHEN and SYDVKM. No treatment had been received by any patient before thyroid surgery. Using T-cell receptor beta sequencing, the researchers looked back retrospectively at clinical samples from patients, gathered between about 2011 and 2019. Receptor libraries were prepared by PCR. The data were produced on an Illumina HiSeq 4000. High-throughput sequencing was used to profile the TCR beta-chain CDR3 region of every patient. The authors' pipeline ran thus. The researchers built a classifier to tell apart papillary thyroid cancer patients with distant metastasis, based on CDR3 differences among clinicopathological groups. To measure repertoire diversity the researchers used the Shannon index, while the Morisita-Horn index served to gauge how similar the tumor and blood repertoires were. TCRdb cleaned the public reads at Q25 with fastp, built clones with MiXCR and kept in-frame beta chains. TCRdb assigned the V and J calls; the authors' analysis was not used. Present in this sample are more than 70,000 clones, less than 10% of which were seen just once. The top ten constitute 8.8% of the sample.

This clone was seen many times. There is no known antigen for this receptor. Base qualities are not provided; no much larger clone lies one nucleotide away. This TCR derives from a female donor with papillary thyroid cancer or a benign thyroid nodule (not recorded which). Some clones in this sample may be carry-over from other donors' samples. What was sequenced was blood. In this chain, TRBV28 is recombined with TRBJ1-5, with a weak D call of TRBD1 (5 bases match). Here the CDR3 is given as CASSFFRGNQPQHF. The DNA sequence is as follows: TGTGCCAGCAGTTTTTTCAGGGGCAATCAGCCCCAGCATTTT.